This entry is about one TCR beta chain. Stated time point: pretreatment peripheral blood. Locally advanced or metastatic urothelial carcinoma affected all patients. The data were taken from a study of PD-L1 blockade in urothelial cancer. The method was immunoSEQ multiplex PCR; TCRdb's version includes in-frame clones alone and lacks a portion of them. The data show 50,000 or so clones, more than 70% seen once. Source: PBMCs, taken around atezolizumab (anti-PD-L1) treatment. The clonotype comes from a man aged 55 to 70 with urothelial cancer.

CDR3 region: CASSPRGGASPDTQYF. The DNA for the CDR3 is TGTGCCAGCAGCCCCCGAGGGGGCGCCTCCCCAGATACGCAGTATTTT. The chain employs TRBV7-9 and TRBJ2-3; 7 nucleotides match TRBD1. Germline V lookup: CDR1 SEHNR, CDR2 FQNEAQ (reference sequence). This CDR3 spans 16 amino acids. V shed 5 bases and J 4 bases; nucleotides not matched to a gene: 12.